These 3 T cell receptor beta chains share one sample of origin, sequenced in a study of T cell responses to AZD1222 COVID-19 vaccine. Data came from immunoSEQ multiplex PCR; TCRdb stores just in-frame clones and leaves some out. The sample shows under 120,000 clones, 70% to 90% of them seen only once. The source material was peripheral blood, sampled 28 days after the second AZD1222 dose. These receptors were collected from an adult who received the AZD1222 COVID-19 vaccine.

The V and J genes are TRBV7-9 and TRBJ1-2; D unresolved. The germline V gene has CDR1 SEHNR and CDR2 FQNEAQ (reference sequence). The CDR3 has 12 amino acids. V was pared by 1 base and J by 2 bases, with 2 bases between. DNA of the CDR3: TGTGCCAGCAGCTTAGACAACTATGGCTACACCTTC. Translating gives CASSLDNYGYTF.

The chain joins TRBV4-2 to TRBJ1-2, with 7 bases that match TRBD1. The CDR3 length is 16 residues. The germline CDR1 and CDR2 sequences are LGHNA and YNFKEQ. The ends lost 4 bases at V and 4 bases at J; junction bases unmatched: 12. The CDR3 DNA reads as TGTGCCAGCAGCCGGAGCGGGGACAGCGAACTCTATGGCTACACCTTC. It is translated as CASSRSGDSELYGYTF.

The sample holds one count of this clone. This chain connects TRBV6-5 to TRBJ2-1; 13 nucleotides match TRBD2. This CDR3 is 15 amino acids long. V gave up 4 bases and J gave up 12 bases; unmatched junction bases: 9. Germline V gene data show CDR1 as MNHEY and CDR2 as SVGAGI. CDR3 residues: CASSSGLAGQYGQFF. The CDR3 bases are TGTGCCAGCAGTTCGGGACTAGCGGGACAATATGGGCAGTTCTTC.